One sample yielded the 4 T cell receptor beta chains listed below, sequenced in a study of response to subunit inactivated influenza vaccine. A single record per CDR3 protein comes from TCRdb applying MiXCR to the RT-PCR reads. The table includes some 800,000 distinct CDR3 sequences, approximately 22% detected once. The source was PBMCs from blood, collected 4 to 6 days after vaccination. Every receptor here comes from a man aged 45-65 years who received an inactivated influenza vaccine.

This clonotype was seen only a few times. The J gene is TRBJ2-5, the V gene TRBV11-3; D is unclear. V lost 6 bases, J lost 5 bases, and 13 bases lay in between. The CDR3 has 13 residues. CDR1 and CDR2 from the germline V gene are SGHNT and YENEEA. CDR3 nucleotide sequence: TGTGCCAGCAGTTTATCCGTACAGGAGACCCAGTACTTC. It codes for CASSLSVQETQYF.

This clonotype was counted a few times. The chain employs TRBV29-1 and TRBJ2-3; 7 bases are shared with TRBD2. The CDR3 spans 17 residues. The trim removed 1 base at V and 8 bases at J, leaving 18 bases unmatched. CDR1 and CDR2 (germline): SQVTM, ANQGSEA. The CDR3 loop reads CSVEGARLAILQGTQYF. CDR3 bases: TGCAGCGTTGAAGGGGCACGACTAGCAATCCTCCAGGGTACGCAGTATTTT.

The V gene is TRBV6-1, the J gene TRBJ2-3; 10 nucleotides align to TRBD1. The length of the CDR3 is 17 residues. V was clipped by 6 bases and J by 4 bases; unmatched bases: 13. Germline values: CDR1 MNHNS, CDR2 SASEGT. In DNA, the CDR3 is TGTGCCAGCAGGGGAACCCCGGGACAGGGGCATCCAGATACGCAGTATTTT. Translated: CASRGTPGQGHPDTQYF.

The chain couples TRBV20-1 to TRBJ2-2; D not certain. CDR1 DFQATT and CDR2 SNEGSKA come from the germline V gene (reference sequence). V gave up 3 bases and J gave up 1 base, with 9 bases separating them. The CDR3 loop spans 14 amino acids. CDR3 DNA sequence: TGCAGTGCTAGGCCAACGGAGAACACCGGGGAGCTGTTTTTT. It codes for CSARPTENTGELFF.